This TCR beta chain was sequenced during a study of response to subunit inactivated influenza vaccine (dated by TCRdb to the late 2010s). Regarding the research as a whole: The study used deep quantitative T cell receptor repertoire profiling to track responses to a trivalent subunit inactivated influenza vaccine. General study outcomes and caveats: The authors suggested that each seasonal influenza vaccination may recruit only a limited number of new T cells.

The germline V gene provides CDR1 SGHVS and CDR2 FQNEAQ. Measured from the cysteine to the phenylalanine, the CDR3 is 15 residues long. Here the CDR3 DNA is all that survives: 45 bases in frame from base 1. Trimming removed 5 bases from V and 0 bases from J, leaving 11 bases between the germline ends. This clonotype was observed a few times. The clone's antigen remains unknown. No qualities accompany the bases; no much larger clone lies one base away. Receptor amplification or capture employed RT-PCR. TCRdb shows the sequencer as Illumina HiSeq 2500. The public reads were reprocessed in TCRdb via fastp at Q25 and MiXCR, keeping in-frame beta chains. Each entry is one CDR3 protein sequence, shown with its most common DNA and genes. The sample table shows some 550,000 distinct CDR3 sequences, and under 30% are seen once. The biggest ten clones account for about 2.8% of the sample. In addition, the sample was reused for a study of T cells expressing NK-cell markers. The second paper states: 5'RACE template switching, by which a universal primer site and unique molecular identifiers were added, was used to make TCR beta cDNA libraries. TCR beta-chain repertoires were profiled in sorted CD3+CD56+NKG2C+, CD3+CD56+NKG2C- and CD3+CD56-NKG2C+ T-cell subsets from about 8 donors. Among the eight sequenced donors, only one was HCMV-seronegative, while the other seven were HCMV-seropositive. In several experiments an anti-gammadeltaTCR antibody was added to restrict sorting to alphabetaTCR-expressing T cells. In several donors, the dominant CD3+CD56+NKG2C+ clonotypes ranked among the top 10 CD8+ clonotypes, making up roughly 1.0-7.0% of CD8+ T cells. Those dominant clonotypes were again the most abundant among CD3+CD56-NKG2C+ cells in a few donors, at roughly 25-60.1%. It remained unclear whether the expanded NKG2C-expressing T cell clones were specific for HCMV antigens. All eight donors whose samples were sequenced were randomly selected healthy volunteers, three of them men and five women. HCMV-specific IgG was detected in serum with a commercial ELISA kit to determine HCMV serostatus. Ficoll density gradient centrifugation was used to isolate peripheral blood mononuclear cells from blood. CD4+ and CD8+ T cells were isolated from PBMC by magnetic immunoseparation with Miltenyi isolation kits. cDNA synthesis was primed from the TCR beta constant segment, followed by two successive PCR amplification steps. Libraries were sequenced as 2 x 150 bp reads on Illumina HiSeq 2000/2500, MiSeq or NextSeq. MIGEC handled demultiplexing of the reads and grouping by UMI, while MiTCR was used to assemble and quantify clonotypes. To exclude erroneous sequences, only TCR cDNA sequences supported by at least two reads were retained. The tcR package was used for downstream repertoire analysis, with clonotypes matched between fractions based on CDR3 nucleotide sequence plus V segment. Antigen specificity was annotated against VDJdb with VDJmatch, allowing one amino acid substitution in CDR3.

The chain joins TRBV7-8 to TRBJ1-3; no confident D gene assignment can be made. This clonotype originated in a man in his forties or fifties who received an inactivated influenza vaccine. Donor details come from another sample of the same person, matched by shared clones. Sequencing used CD4+ T cells sorted from PBMCs, obtained roughly 12 days after vaccination. This receptor has the CDR3 CASSQAGSSGNTIYF. The DNA sequence reads TGTGCCAGCAGCCAAGCAGGATCCTCTGGAAACACCATATATTTT.